This TCR beta chain was profiled in a study of T cell repertoires in cytomegalovirus infection. Trimming removed 6 bases at V and 8 bases at J, with 14 bases between. This CDR3 contains 13 residues. Germline V gene sequence: CDR1 SNHLY, CDR2 FYNNEI. TCRdb used MiXCR to reprocess the reads, holding one entry per CDR3 protein. The sample yields 90,000 to 120,000 distinct CDR3 sequences, roughly 40% seen once. About this clonotype: Its antigen is unknown.

General study points: Carriage of CMV together with the relevant HLA was identifiable through cumulative public TCR beta family frequency.

The TCR was taken from a human donor in good health (CMV status not recorded). Some clones in this sample may be carry-over from other donors' samples. The chain employs TRBV2 and TRBJ2-1, with D possibly being TRBD2 (5 bases). Sequenced here: CD8+ T cells from cultured PBMCs, sampled from culture after CMV antigen stimulation. In DNA, the CDR3 is TGTGCCAGCAGCCAATTCGGGGTGGATGAGCAGTTCTTC. Translating gives CASSQFGVDEQFF.